This is a list of T cell receptor beta chains from one sample in a study of blood T cell repertoires in COVID-19. Sequencing used immunoSEQ multiplex PCR; TCRdb keeps in-frame clones, though not all of them. The sample has around 700,000 clones, about 90% seen once. The material sequenced was peripheral blood. These receptor sequences come from a woman in her late teens or twenties with acute or convalescent COVID-19. CDR3s include the opening cysteine and the closing phenylalanine or tryptophan. D genes are given only for firm matches. Only part of the rows carry a size: once, few, many, or a class if the clone is expanded.

CDR3aa: CASRQGTNYGYTF
CDR3nt: TGTGCCAGCAGACAGGGGACCAACTATGGCTACACCTTC
v_gene: TRBV2
d_gene: TRBD1
j_gene: TRBJ1-2
abundance: .

CDR3aa: CAISESGRQANQPQHF
CDR3nt: TGTGCCATCAGTGAGAGTGGAAGACAGGCAAATCAGCCCCAGCATTTT
v_gene: TRBV10-3
d_gene: .
j_gene: TRBJ1-5
abundance: .

CDR3aa: CATRRGRGTEAFF
CDR3nt: TGTGCCACCAGGCGTGGCAGGGGCACTGAAGCTTTCTTT
v_gene: TRBV6-5
d_gene: .
j_gene: TRBJ1-1
abundance: .

CDR3aa: CASSSTSIYEQYF
CDR3nt: TGTGCCAGCAGCTCGACTAGTATCTACGAGCAGTACTTC
v_gene: TRBV13
d_gene: .
j_gene: TRBJ2-7
abundance: .

CDR3aa: CASSQTGTNYGYTF
CDR3nt: TGTGCCAGTAGTCAGACAGGAACCAACTATGGCTACACCTTC
v_gene: TRBV19
d_gene: .
j_gene: TRBJ1-2
abundance: .

CDR3aa: CASKPGNAYGEKLFF
CDR3nt: TGTGCCAGCAAGCCAGGGAATGCTTACGGTGAAAAACTGTTTTTT
v_gene: TRBV2
d_gene: .
j_gene: TRBJ1-4
abundance: .

CDR3aa: CASSLDVWGTGGYQPQHF
CDR3nt: TGTGCCAGCAGCTTGGATGTTTGGGGAACAGGGGGCTATCAGCCCCAGCATTTT
v_gene: TRBV5-5
d_gene: TRBD1
j_gene: TRBJ1-5
abundance: .

CDR3aa: CASSQTGPDTQYF
CDR3nt: TGTGCCAGCTCGCAGACAGGGCCAGATACGCAGTATTTT
v_gene: TRBV18
d_gene: TRBD1
j_gene: TRBJ2-3
abundance: .

CDR3aa: CSVETGGRSGYTF
CDR3nt: TGCAGCGTTGAGACAGGGGGGAGAAGTGGCTACACCTTC
v_gene: TRBV29-1
d_gene: TRBD1
j_gene: TRBJ1-2
abundance: .

CDR3aa: CATSRGGEFEPLHF
CDR3nt: TGTGCCACCAGCAGAGGGGGAGAATTCGAACCCCTCCACTTT
v_gene: TRBV15
d_gene: .
j_gene: TRBJ1-6
abundance: few

CDR3aa: CASGLVYYGFSYEQYF
CDR3nt: TGTGCTAGTGGTTTGGTCTACTATGGGTTTTCCTACGAGCAGTACTTC
v_gene: TRBV12-5
d_gene: .
j_gene: TRBJ2-7
abundance: .

CDR3aa: CASSPPGTGELFF
CDR3nt: TGCGCCAGCAGCCCACCGGGGACCGGGGAGCTGTTTTTT
v_gene: TRBV4-1
d_gene: .
j_gene: TRBJ2-2
abundance: .

CDR3aa: CASSWGGGEKLFF
CDR3nt: TGTGCCAGTAGTTGGGGGGGAGGTGAAAAACTGTTTTTT
v_gene: TRBV19
d_gene: .
j_gene: TRBJ1-4
abundance: .

CDR3aa: CATSSRENYGYTF
CDR3nt: TGTGCCACCAGTTCACGGGAGAACTATGGCTACACCTTC
v_gene: TRBV24-1
d_gene: .
j_gene: TRBJ1-2
abundance: .

CDR3aa: CASSEAWTGYTEAFF
CDR3nt: TGTGCCAGCAGTGAAGCATGGACAGGGTACACTGAAGCTTTCTTT
v_gene: TRBV6-1
d_gene: TRBD1
j_gene: TRBJ1-1
abundance: .

CDR3aa: CASSLGRDRGNTGELFF
CDR3nt: TGTGCCAGCAGCTTAGGCCGGGACAGGGGAAACACCGGGGAGCTGTTTTTT
v_gene: TRBV7-9
d_gene: TRBD1
j_gene: TRBJ2-2
abundance: .

CDR3aa: CASSLTSGTVETYEQYF
CDR3nt: TGTGCCAGCAGCTTGACATCCGGGACAGTTGAGACCTACGAGCAGTACTTC
v_gene: TRBV7-8
d_gene: TRBD1
j_gene: TRBJ2-7
abundance: .

CDR3aa: CAITEDRGGQPQHF
CDR3nt: TGTGCCATCACTGAGGACAGGGGAGGACAGCCCCAGCATTTT
v_gene: TRBV10-3
d_gene: TRBD1
j_gene: TRBJ1-5
abundance: few

CDR3aa: CASSSRDRVLSYTF
CDR3nt: TGTGCCAGCAGCTCCCGGGACAGGGTTCTTAGCTACACCTTC
v_gene: TRBV5-6
d_gene: TRBD1
j_gene: TRBJ1-2
abundance: once

CDR3aa: CASSGRGRSNQPQHF
CDR3nt: TGTGCCAGCAGCGGTAGGGGGCGCAGCAATCAGCCCCAGCATTTT
v_gene: TRBV2
d_gene: TRBD1
j_gene: TRBJ1-5
abundance: .

CDR3aa: CASSTSGGNTEAFF
CDR3nt: TGTGCCAGCAGCACCTCGGGAGGGAACACTGAAGCTTTCTTT
v_gene: TRBV9
d_gene: .
j_gene: TRBJ1-1
abundance: once

CDR3aa: CASSQQGNNEQFF
CDR3nt: TGTGCCAGCAGTCAACAGGGAAACAATGAGCAGTTCTTC
v_gene: TRBV27
d_gene: .
j_gene: TRBJ2-1
abundance: .

CDR3aa: CASSSTVSSGNTIYF
CDR3nt: TGCGCCAGCAGCTCGACTGTGAGCTCTGGAAACACCATATATTTT
v_gene: TRBV5-1
d_gene: .
j_gene: TRBJ1-3
abundance: .

CDR3aa: CASSPGRGEQYF
CDR3nt: TGTGCCAGCAGCCCAGGGCGGGGCGAGCAGTACTTC
v_gene: TRBV3-1/TRBV3-2
d_gene: .
j_gene: TRBJ2-7
abundance: .

CDR3aa: CASSPGGPYGYTF
CDR3nt: TGCGCCAGCAGTCCCGGGGGTCCCTATGGCTACACCTTC
v_gene: TRBV10-2
d_gene: .
j_gene: TRBJ1-2
abundance: .

CDR3aa: CASSIHRGEGETQYF
CDR3nt: TGTGCCAGTAGTATTCACAGGGGGGAAGGGGAGACCCAGTACTTC
v_gene: TRBV19
d_gene: TRBD1
j_gene: TRBJ2-5
abundance: .

CDR3aa: CASSRSPGQGSDTQYF
CDR3nt: TGTGCCAGCAGTAGATCCCCGGGACAGGGCTCAGATACGCAGTATTTT
v_gene: TRBV27
d_gene: TRBD1
j_gene: TRBJ2-3
abundance: few

CDR3aa: CAWSPRDGRGDSYEQYF
CDR3nt: TGTGCCTGGAGCCCCCGGGATGGGAGGGGGGACTCCTACGAGCAGTACTTC
v_gene: TRBV30
d_gene: .
j_gene: TRBJ2-7
abundance: .

CDR3aa: CASSPTTHLGGGGNSPLHF
CDR3nt: TGTGCCAGCAGCCCGACTACCCACCTTGGCGGGGGAGGGAATTCACCCCTCCACTTT
v_gene: TRBV11-2
d_gene: .
j_gene: TRBJ1-6
abundance: .

CDR3aa: CASSLSRIYGYTF
CDR3nt: TGTGCCAGCAGTTTGAGTCGCATCTATGGCTACACCTTC
v_gene: TRBV12-3/TRBV12-4
d_gene: .
j_gene: TRBJ1-2
abundance: .

CDR3aa: CASSGDSGYTF
CDR3nt: TGCGCCAGCAGCGGGGACAGTGGCTACACCTTC
v_gene: TRBV5-1
d_gene: TRBD1
j_gene: TRBJ1-2
abundance: few

CDR3aa: CASSGQTRITEAFF
CDR3nt: TGTGCCAGCAGTGGACAGACCCGGATCACTGAAGCTTTCTTT
v_gene: TRBV27
d_gene: .
j_gene: TRBJ1-1
abundance: few

CDR3aa: CASSQVPGDTEAFF
CDR3nt: TGCGCCAGCAGCCAAGTACCGGGGGACACTGAAGCTTTCTTT
v_gene: TRBV4-1
d_gene: .
j_gene: TRBJ1-1
abundance: .

CDR3aa: CASSQGGEDYGYTF
CDR3nt: TGCGCCAGCAGCCAGGGGGGAGAGGACTATGGCTACACCTTC
v_gene: TRBV4-3
d_gene: .
j_gene: TRBJ1-2
abundance: .

CDR3aa: CANSLTGGAQGDTQYF
CDR3nt: TGTGCCAACAGCTTAACGGGAGGTGCGCAGGGAGATACGCAGTATTTT
v_gene: TRBV7-3
d_gene: TRBD2
j_gene: TRBJ2-3
abundance: .

CDR3aa: CASSPRWTGEDEQYF
CDR3nt: TGCGCCAGCAGCCCCCGCTGGACAGGGGAAGATGAGCAGTACTTC
v_gene: TRBV4-3
d_gene: TRBD1
j_gene: TRBJ2-7
abundance: .

CDR3aa: CASFSPLGYTF
CDR3nt: TGTGCCAGCTTCTCCCCCCTTGGCTACACCTTC
v_gene: TRBV18
d_gene: .
j_gene: TRBJ1-2
abundance: .

CDR3aa: CASSDPKGQGASLYEQYF
CDR3nt: TGTGCCAGCAGTGATCCAAAAGGACAGGGGGCCTCCTTGTACGAGCAGTACTTC
v_gene: TRBV25-1
d_gene: TRBD1
j_gene: TRBJ2-7
abundance: .

CDR3aa: CASSPQDTQYF
CDR3nt: TGTGCCAGCTCACCGCAGGATACGCAGTATTTT
v_gene: TRBV18
d_gene: .
j_gene: TRBJ2-3
abundance: .

CDR3aa: CATSTSHGSYEQYF
CDR3nt: TGTGCCACCAGTACGTCACATGGTTCCTACGAGCAGTACTTC
v_gene: TRBV24-1
d_gene: .
j_gene: TRBJ2-7
abundance: .

CDR3aa: CASSLTNMRQGSGYTF
CDR3nt: TGTGCCAGCAGCTTAACAAATATGAGACAGGGTTCTGGCTACACCTTC
v_gene: TRBV7-9
d_gene: TRBD1
j_gene: TRBJ1-2
abundance: .

CDR3aa: CATEGWGKTGNEAFF
CDR3nt: TGTGCCACCGAGGGGTGGGGGAAGACAGGGAATGAAGCTTTCTTT
v_gene: TRBV6-5
d_gene: TRBD1
j_gene: TRBJ1-1
abundance: .

CDR3aa: CSSGQGDTEAFF
CDR3nt: TGCTCGTCGGGACAGGGAGACACTGAAGCTTTCTTT
v_gene: TRBV10-2
d_gene: TRBD1
j_gene: TRBJ1-1
abundance: .

CDR3aa: CASSSRLGSTDTQYF
CDR3nt: TGTGCCAGCAGCTCCCGACTAGGGAGCACAGATACGCAGTATTTT
v_gene: TRBV7-2
d_gene: .
j_gene: TRBJ2-3
abundance: .

CDR3aa: CASSLGPSGGGKQYF
CDR3nt: TGTGCCAGCAGCTTAGGGCCTAGCGGGGGAGGGAAGCAGTACTTC
v_gene: TRBV7-2
d_gene: TRBD2
j_gene: TRBJ2-7
abundance: .